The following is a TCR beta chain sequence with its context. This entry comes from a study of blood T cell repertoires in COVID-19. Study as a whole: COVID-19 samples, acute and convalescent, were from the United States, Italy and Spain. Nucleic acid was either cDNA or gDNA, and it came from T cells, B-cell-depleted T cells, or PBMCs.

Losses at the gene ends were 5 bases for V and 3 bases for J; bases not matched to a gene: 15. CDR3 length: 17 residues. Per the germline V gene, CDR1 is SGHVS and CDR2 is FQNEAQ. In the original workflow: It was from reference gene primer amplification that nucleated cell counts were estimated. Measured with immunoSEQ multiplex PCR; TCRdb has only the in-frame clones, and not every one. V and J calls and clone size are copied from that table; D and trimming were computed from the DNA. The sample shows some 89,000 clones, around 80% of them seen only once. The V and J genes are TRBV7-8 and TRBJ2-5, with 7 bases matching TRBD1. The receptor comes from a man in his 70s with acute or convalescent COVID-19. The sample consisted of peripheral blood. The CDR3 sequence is CASSLIDRVKSKETQYF. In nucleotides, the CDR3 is TGTGCCAGCAGCCTAATAGACAGGGTCAAAAGCAAAGAGACCCAGTACTTC.